A selection of T cell receptor beta chains follows, all from one sample in a study of tumor and adjacent non-tumor tissue in lung cancer. TCRdb re-called the multiplex PCR reads through MiXCR, storing one row per CDR3 protein. The table shows about 76,000 distinct CDR3 sequences, with roughly 70% occurring only once. Source material: lung tumor tissue. These receptors originate from a woman in her seventies with non-small cell lung cancer. Each CDR3 is given with its conserved first and last residue. D genes are given only for firm matches. Rows may omit the clone size; those that give it use once, few, many or a size class.

d_gene: TRBD1; v_gene: TRBV7-9; len: 18; abundance: -; j_gene: TRBJ1-6; CDR3nt: TGTGCCAGCAGCTTAGCAGGAATGGAGTCTAGACAGGGCGAGCCCCTCCACTTT; CDR3aa: CASSLAGMESRQGEPLHF
d_gene: -; v_gene: TRBV11-3; len: 14; abundance: -; j_gene: TRBJ2-2; CDR3nt: TGTGACAGCAGCTTCGGAGGAAGAACCGGGGAGCTGTCTTTT; CDR3aa: CDSSFGGRTGELSF
d_gene: -; v_gene: TRBV29-1; len: 13; abundance: -; j_gene: TRBJ2-1; CDR3nt: TGCAGCATTGTGGCGGGATGGCCCAATGAGCAGTTCTTC; CDR3aa: CSIVAGWPNEQFF
d_gene: -; v_gene: TRBV11-1; len: 13; abundance: -; j_gene: TRBJ2-1; CDR3nt: TGTGCCATCAGCCCGGAACCCGTCGCTGAGCAGTTCTTC; CDR3aa: CAISPEPVAEQFF
d_gene: -; v_gene: TRBV29-1; len: 14; abundance: -; j_gene: TRBJ2-5; CDR3nt: TGCAGCGTTGAAGAAGGGTCCCACAGAGAGACCCAGTACTTC; CDR3aa: CSVEEGSHRETQYF
d_gene: TRBD1; v_gene: TRBV12-3/TRBV12-4; len: 15; abundance: -; j_gene: TRBJ2-1; CDR3nt: TGTGCAAGCAGATCCGGGACAGGGGGCTACAATGAGCACTTCTTC; CDR3aa: CASRSGTGGYNEHFF
d_gene: -; v_gene: TRBV28; len: 14; abundance: few; j_gene: TRBJ1-2; CDR3nt: TGTGCCAGCAGTTTCGCCAGGGTAGGCTATGGCTACACCTTC; CDR3aa: CASSFARVGYGYTF
d_gene: TRBD2; v_gene: TRBV6-2/TRBV6-3; len: 15; abundance: -; j_gene: TRBJ2-1; CDR3nt: TGTGCCAGCAGTCCCGAGACTAGCTCCTACAATGAGCAGTCCTTC; CDR3aa: CASSPETSSYNEQSF
d_gene: TRBD2; v_gene: TRBV6-1; len: 14; abundance: -; j_gene: TRBJ2-5; CDR3nt: TGTGCCAGCGGTATACTAGCGGGAGAGGAGATCCAGTACTTC; CDR3aa: CASGILAGEEIQYF
d_gene: TRBD1; v_gene: TRBV29-1; len: 13; abundance: -; j_gene: TRBJ2-7; CDR3nt: TGCAGCGTCACGGACAGGAGGCTCGGCGAGCAGTACTTC; CDR3aa: CSVTDRRLGEQYF
d_gene: TRBD2; v_gene: TRBV6-6; len: 19; abundance: -; j_gene: TRBJ2-7; CDR3nt: TGTGCCAGCACATCGTACCTCGGGAACAGCGGGGCTAGCGTATACGAGCAGTATTTC; CDR3aa: CASTSYLGNSGASVYEQYF
d_gene: TRBD2; v_gene: TRBV28; len: 15; abundance: -; j_gene: TRBJ2-7; CDR3nt: TGTGCCAGCACCCCAACTAGCGGGAGTAAGTACGAACAGTACTTC; CDR3aa: CASTPTSGSKYEQYF
d_gene: TRBD1; v_gene: TRBV29-1; len: 12; abundance: -; j_gene: TRBJ2-1; CDR3nt: TGCAGAGTTACGGGACAGAGTTATGAGCAGCTCTTC; CDR3aa: CRVTGQSYEQLF
d_gene: -; v_gene: TRBV6-6; len: 13; abundance: -; j_gene: TRBJ1-3; CDR3nt: TGTGTCAGCAGTGAGTACGGTCGAAACACCATATATTTT; CDR3aa: CVSSEYGRNTIYF
d_gene: TRBD1; v_gene: TRBV29-1; len: 14; abundance: -; j_gene: TRBJ1-1; CDR3nt: TGCAGCGCTAAAACAGGGGCGGTGAGCACTGTAGCTGTCTTT; CDR3aa: CSAKTGAVSTVAVF
d_gene: -; v_gene: TRBV19; len: 14; abundance: -; j_gene: TRBJ2-3; CDR3nt: TGTGCCAGTAGTATTGCGGAGGGGACAGATACGCAGTATTTT; CDR3aa: CASSIAEGTDTQYF
d_gene: -; v_gene: TRBV11-3; len: 13; abundance: -; j_gene: TRBJ2-3; CDR3nt: TGTGCAAGGACCTTAGCAATGGGGGATACGCAGTATTTT; CDR3aa: CARTLAMGDTQYF
d_gene: -; v_gene: TRBV5-1; len: 12; abundance: few; j_gene: TRBJ1-1; CDR3nt: TGCGCCAGCAGCTTGGACGGTAGTGAAGCTTTCTTT; CDR3aa: CASSLDGSEAFF
d_gene: TRBD1; v_gene: TRBV20-1; len: 16; abundance: -; j_gene: TRBJ2-3; CDR3nt: TGCAGTGCTAGAGTACCCCTCGGACAGGATAGGGATACGCAGTATTTT; CDR3aa: CSARVPLGQDRDTQYF
d_gene: -; v_gene: TRBV20-1; len: 13; abundance: -; j_gene: TRBJ2-1; CDR3nt: TGCAGTGCTAGGATCTGGGAGTGGGATGAGCAGTTCTTC; CDR3aa: CSARIWEWDEQFF
d_gene: TRBD2; v_gene: TRBV11-2; len: 15; abundance: many; j_gene: TRBJ2-5; CDR3nt: TGTGCCAGCAGCGCCAGGACTAGCGGGGAAGAGACCCAGTACTTC; CDR3aa: CASSARTSGEETQYF
d_gene: -; v_gene: TRBV4-1; len: 17; abundance: -; j_gene: TRBJ1-2; CDR3nt: TGCGCCAGCAGCCAAGCCTATTCGGAACATCTAAACTATGGCTACACCTTC; CDR3aa: CASSQAYSEHLNYGYTF
d_gene: -; v_gene: TRBV29-1; len: 16; abundance: few; j_gene: TRBJ2-3; CDR3nt: TGCAGCGTTGAAGATCACGGGCAGTATGGCACAGATACGCAGTATTTT; CDR3aa: CSVEDHGQYGTDTQYF
d_gene: -; v_gene: TRBV6-4; len: 11; abundance: -; j_gene: TRBJ2-1; CDR3nt: TGTGCCATCCCAGGCGGATTCGAGCTGTCCTTC; CDR3aa: CAIPGGFELSF
d_gene: -; v_gene: TRBV12-3/TRBV12-4; len: 14; abundance: once; j_gene: TRBJ1-1; CDR3nt: TGTGCTAGCAGCCCCGACAACTTCAACATTGAAGCTTTCTTT; CDR3aa: CASSPDNFNIEAFF
d_gene: -; v_gene: TRBV6-7; len: 14; abundance: many; j_gene: TRBJ2-1; CDR3nt: TGTGCCAGCAGTTACTCTAGGCCATACAATGAGCAGTTCTTC; CDR3aa: CASSYSRPYNEQFF
d_gene: -; v_gene: TRBV20-1; len: 13; abundance: -; j_gene: TRBJ2-2; CDR3nt: TGCAGTGGCCGGGGTACGGTAACCGGGGAGCTGTTTTTT; CDR3aa: CSGRGTVTGELFF
d_gene: TRBD1; v_gene: TRBV13; len: 15; abundance: many; j_gene: TRBJ1-1; CDR3nt: TGTGCCAGCAGCTTAGGTCGAGACAGGGGTGCTGAAGCTTTCTTT; CDR3aa: CASSLGRDRGAEAFF
d_gene: -; v_gene: TRBV5-6; len: 14; abundance: many; j_gene: TRBJ2-3; CDR3nt: TGTGCCAGCAGCTTGGAGGGAGTTTCAGATACGCAGTATTTT; CDR3aa: CASSLEGVSDTQYF
d_gene: -; v_gene: TRBV4-2; len: 19; abundance: -; j_gene: TRBJ2-2; CDR3nt: TGTGCCAACGGCACTCGGACAGAGGGCCTAGCAGCAAACACCGGGGAGCTGTTTTTT; CDR3aa: CANGTRTEGLAANTGELFF
d_gene: TRBD2; v_gene: TRBV20-1; len: 15; abundance: -; j_gene: TRBJ2-7; CDR3nt: TGCAGTGCTACCGCCCTCACTAGCGGGTCATACGAGCAGTACTTC; CDR3aa: CSATALTSGSYEQYF
d_gene: -; v_gene: TRBV6-5; len: 13; abundance: -; j_gene: TRBJ2-1; CDR3nt: TGTGCCAGAAGTTACTCGAACACAGGCGGGCAGTTCTTC; CDR3aa: CARSYSNTGGQFF
d_gene: -; v_gene: TRBV19; len: 14; abundance: -; j_gene: TRBJ2-3; CDR3nt: TGTGCCAGTAGGACTTCGGCACTCACAGATACGCAGTATTTT; CDR3aa: CASRTSALTDTQYF
d_gene: TRBD2; v_gene: TRBV5-4; len: 16; abundance: -; j_gene: TRBJ2-2; CDR3nt: TGCGCGAGCAGCCAAGGACTAGCGGGAGACACCGGGGAGCTGCTTTTT; CDR3aa: CASSQGLAGDTGELLF
d_gene: -; v_gene: TRBV11-3; len: 15; abundance: -; j_gene: TRBJ2-7; CDR3nt: TGTGCCATCAGCTTAGGGCAGGGTACCTACAATGAGCAGTACTTC; CDR3aa: CAISLGQGTYNEQYF
d_gene: -; v_gene: TRBV24-1; len: 16; abundance: many; j_gene: TRBJ2-2; CDR3nt: TGTGCCACCAGTGACCCCGAGTCTAGAGACTCCGGGGAGCTGTTTTTT; CDR3aa: CATSDPESRDSGELFF
d_gene: -; v_gene: TRBV5-1; len: 16; abundance: -; j_gene: TRBJ2-1; CDR3nt: TGCGTCAGCAGCTCCTCCCCGTTTGAGTCTTACAATGAGCAGTTCTTC; CDR3aa: CVSSSSPFESYNEQFF
d_gene: TRBD2; v_gene: TRBV5-5; len: 17; abundance: -; j_gene: TRBJ2-5; CDR3nt: TGTGCCAGCAGCCGAGCCACTAGCGGGATGAGAGGCGGAACCCAGTACTTC; CDR3aa: CASSRATSGMRGGTQYF
d_gene: -; v_gene: TRBV28; len: 14; abundance: many; j_gene: TRBJ1-5; CDR3nt: TGTGCCAGCCACGAGGGGGGAGGCAATCAGCCCCAGCATTTT; CDR3aa: CASHEGGGNQPQHF
d_gene: -; v_gene: TRBV18; len: 14; abundance: -; j_gene: TRBJ2-1; CDR3nt: TGTGACAGCTCACCCCGGACACCTTTGAATGAGCAGTTCTTC; CDR3aa: CDSSPRTPLNEQFF
d_gene: -; v_gene: TRBV4-2; len: 13; abundance: -; j_gene: TRBJ2-7; CDR3nt: TGTGCCAGCAGCCAACCACTACACTACGAGCAGTACTTC; CDR3aa: CASSQPLHYEQYF
d_gene: -; v_gene: TRBV11-1; len: 17; abundance: medium-sized; j_gene: TRBJ2-2; CDR3nt: TGTGCCAGCAGCTTAGCGCTCGGGGGTTCGCACACCGGGGAGCTGTTTTTT; CDR3aa: CASSLALGGSHTGELFF
d_gene: TRBD1; v_gene: TRBV5-1; len: 14; abundance: many; j_gene: TRBJ1-1; CDR3nt: TGCGCCAGCAGCCAGCAGGGGGAGGGCACTGAAGCTTTCTTT; CDR3aa: CASSQQGEGTEAFF
d_gene: TRBD2; v_gene: TRBV30; len: 15; abundance: -; j_gene: TRBJ2-7; CDR3nt: TGTGCCTGGAATGTGAAGACTAGCGAGACCTACGAGCAGTACTTC; CDR3aa: CAWNVKTSETYEQYF
d_gene: -; v_gene: TRBV5-5; len: 15; abundance: -; j_gene: TRBJ1-1; CDR3nt: TGTGCCAACAGCCGTCTACTCCAGAGAAACGGTGAAGCTTTCTTT; CDR3aa: CANSRLLQRNGEAFF
d_gene: TRBD2; v_gene: TRBV12-3/TRBV12-4; len: 15; abundance: -; j_gene: TRBJ2-7; CDR3nt: TGCGCCGGCAGCTTGACTAGCGGGACGGTATACGAGCAGTACTTC; CDR3aa: CAGSLTSGTVYEQYF
d_gene: -; v_gene: TRBV6-5; len: 13; abundance: few; j_gene: TRBJ1-5; CDR3nt: TGTGCCAGCGCAGGGTACAGCTATCAGTCCCAGCATTTT; CDR3aa: CASAGYSYQSQHF
d_gene: -; v_gene: TRBV4-1; len: 15; abundance: -; j_gene: TRBJ2-5; CDR3nt: TGCTCCAGTAGCCGACAGACTGGGGGCGGAGAGACCCAGTACTTC; CDR3aa: CSSSRQTGGGETQYF
d_gene: -; v_gene: TRBV30; len: 13; abundance: -; j_gene: TRBJ1-2; CDR3nt: TGTGCCTTCCCTCTGGAGCATGGCCACGGCTACGCCTTC; CDR3aa: CAFPLEHGHGYAF